This T cell receptor beta chain was documented in a study of blood T cell repertoires in COVID-19. Looking at the study overall: The samples span acute and convalescent COVID-19 from the United States, Italy and Spain. Nucleic acid was either cDNA or gDNA, and it came from T cells, B-cell-depleted T cells, or PBMCs.

In the authors' methods: It was from reference gene primer amplification that nucleated cell counts were estimated. Clones were sequenced by immunoSEQ multiplex PCR, and TCRdb holds only the in-frame ones, with some missing. V and J calls and clone size come straight from that table; D and trimming were deduced from the DNA. Among more than 120,000 clones, roughly 80% were seen once, and the ten largest hold roughly 4.8%. About this clone itself: One junction end does not reproduce the germline sequence, and a read error may be involved.

This CDR3 has 13 amino acids. Per the germline V gene, CDR1 is SSHAT and CDR2 is FNYEAQ (reference sequence). The sequenced material came from peripheral blood. The TCR comes from a human donor in a cohort sampled during active COVID-19. V usage is TRBV7-7 and J usage is TRBJ2-5; unclear D gene. CDR3 sequence: CASSLELQETQYF. In DNA, the CDR3 is TGTGCTAGCAGCTTAGAGCTACAAGAGACCCAGTACTTC.